The clone carrying this T cell receptor beta chain was picked up one time. CDR1 MDHEN and CDR2 SYDVKM come from the germline V gene. V gave up 7 bases and J gave up 1 base; unmatched junction bases: 6. This CDR3 has 14 residues. The data stem from a study of cytomegalovirus exposure and HLA in healthy donors. In the PCR, 60 Vbeta and 13 Jbeta primers were used. Method: immunoSEQ multiplex PCR; TCRdb's copy keeps in-frame clones and lacks some. Of some 150,000 clones in the sample, 70% were seen once. The genes are TRBV28 and TRBJ2-7, with TRBD1 matching 8 bases. The clonotype originates from a woman aged 30 to 39 in good health and CMV-seronegative. The sequenced sample was PBMCs. CDR3 in amino acids: CASTRTGSSYEQYF. The CDR3 nucleotides read TGTGCCAGCACCAGGACAGGGAGTTCCTACGAGCAGTACTTC.